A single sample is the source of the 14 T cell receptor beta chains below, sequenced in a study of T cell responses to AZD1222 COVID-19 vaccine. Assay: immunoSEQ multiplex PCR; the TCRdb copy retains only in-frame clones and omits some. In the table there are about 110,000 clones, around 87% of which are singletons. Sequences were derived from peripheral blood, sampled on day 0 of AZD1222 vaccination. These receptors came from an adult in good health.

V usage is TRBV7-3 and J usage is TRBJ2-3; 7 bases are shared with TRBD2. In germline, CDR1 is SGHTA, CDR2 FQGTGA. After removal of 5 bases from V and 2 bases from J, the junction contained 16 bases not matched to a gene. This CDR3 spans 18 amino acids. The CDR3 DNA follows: TGTGCCAGCAGCCGTACCCTACGGGCTAGCGGTTTCACAGATACGCAGTATTTT. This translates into CASSRTLRASGFTDTQYF.

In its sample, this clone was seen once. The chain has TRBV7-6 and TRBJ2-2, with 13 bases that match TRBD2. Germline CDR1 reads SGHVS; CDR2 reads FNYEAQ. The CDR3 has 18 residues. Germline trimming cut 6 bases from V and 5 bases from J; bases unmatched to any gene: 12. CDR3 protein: CASRSTSGRVFWTGELFF. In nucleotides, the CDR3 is TGTGCCAGCAGATCTACTAGCGGGAGGGTGTTTTGGACCGGGGAGCTGTTTTTT.

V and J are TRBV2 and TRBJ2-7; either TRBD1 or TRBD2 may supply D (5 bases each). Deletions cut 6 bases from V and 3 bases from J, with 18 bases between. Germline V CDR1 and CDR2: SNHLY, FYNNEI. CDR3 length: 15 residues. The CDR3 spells CASSSKIGTDYEQYF. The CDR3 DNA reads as TGTGCCAGCAGCAGCAAGATCGGGACGGACTACGAGCAGTACTTC.

CDR3 in DNA: TGTGCCAGTAGTATAGATAGTCGGGACAACAATTCACCCCTCCACTTT. Amino acids: CASSIDSRDNNSPLHF. The J gene is TRBJ1-6, the V gene TRBV19, with a possible D match to TRBD1 (6 bases). This CDR3 is 16 amino acids long. Trimming left V 0 bases short and J 7 bases short, with 13 bases between. Germline V gene data show CDR1 as LNHDA and CDR2 as SQIVND (reference sequence).

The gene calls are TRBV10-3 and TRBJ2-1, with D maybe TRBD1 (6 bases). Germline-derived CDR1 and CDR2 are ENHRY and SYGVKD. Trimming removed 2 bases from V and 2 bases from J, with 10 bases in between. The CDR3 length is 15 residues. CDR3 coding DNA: TGTGCCATCAGTGAGACAGGGAGAACCTACAATGAGCAGTTCTTC. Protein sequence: CAISETGRTYNEQFF.

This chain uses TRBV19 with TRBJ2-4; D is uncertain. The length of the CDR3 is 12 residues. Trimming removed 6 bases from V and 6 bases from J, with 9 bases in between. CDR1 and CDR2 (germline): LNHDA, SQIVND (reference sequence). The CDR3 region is CASSGNINIQYF. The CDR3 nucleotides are TGTGCCAGTAGCGGAAACATAAACATTCAGTACTTC.

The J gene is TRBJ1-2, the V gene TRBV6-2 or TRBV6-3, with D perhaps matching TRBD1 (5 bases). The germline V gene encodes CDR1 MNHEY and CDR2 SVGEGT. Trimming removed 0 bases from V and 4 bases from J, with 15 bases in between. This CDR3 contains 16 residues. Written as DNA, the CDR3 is TGTGCCAGCAGTTACTCGCCCGGGGGGAGGTCCTATGGCTACACCTTC. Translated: CASSYSPGGRSYGYTF.

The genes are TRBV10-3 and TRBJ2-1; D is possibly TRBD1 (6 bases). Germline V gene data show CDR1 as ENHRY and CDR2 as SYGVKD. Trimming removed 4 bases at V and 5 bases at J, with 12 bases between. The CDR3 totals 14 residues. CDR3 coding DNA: TGTGCCATCAGTGGTGGTAGGGACAACAATGAGCAGTTCTTC. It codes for CAISGGRDNNEQFF.

The CDR3 DNA reads TGCGCCAGCAGCCGCGGGACAGACAATAATTCACCCCTCCACTTT. This sequence encodes CASSRGTDNNSPLHF. J is TRBJ1-6 and V is TRBV5-1; 7 nucleotides agree with TRBD1. V dropped 4 bases and J dropped 5; count of bases not matched to a gene: 6. The CDR3 is made up of 15 amino acids. Germline V CDR1 and CDR2: SGHRS, YFSETQ. Supplemented by reference TRBV5-1 and TRBJ1-6, the full variable domain reads KAGVTQTPRYLIKTRGQQVTLSCSPISGHRSVSWYQQTPGQGLQFLFEYFSETQRNKGNFPGRFSGRQFSNSRSEMNVSTLELGDSALYLCASSRGTDNNSPLHFGNGTRLTVT.

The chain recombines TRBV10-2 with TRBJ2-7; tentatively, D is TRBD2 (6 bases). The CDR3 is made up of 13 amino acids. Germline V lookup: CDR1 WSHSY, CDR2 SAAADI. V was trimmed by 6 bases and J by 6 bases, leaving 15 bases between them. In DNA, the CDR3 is TGCGCCAGCAGGGTCGGGAGCAATTTCGAGCAGTACTTC. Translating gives CASRVGSNFEQYF.

The CDR3 sequence is CASSQEFAGPVYEQYF. The CDR3 DNA reads TGTGCCAGCAGCCAAGAGTTCGCGGGGCCAGTCTACGAGCAGTACTTC. J is TRBJ2-7 and V is TRBV14; TRBD2 might be the D (6 bases). V was clipped by 0 bases and J by 3 bases, with 15 bases between them. CDR3 length: 16 residues. From germline, CDR1 is SGHDN and CDR2 FVKESK. Full variable domain (remainder filled in from reference TRBV14 and TRBJ2-7): EAGVTQFPSHSVIEKGQTVTLRCDPISGHDNLYWYRRVMGKEIKFLLHFVKESKQDESGMPNNRFLAERTGGTYSTLKVQPAELEDSGVYFCASSQEFAGPVYEQYFGPGTRLTVT.

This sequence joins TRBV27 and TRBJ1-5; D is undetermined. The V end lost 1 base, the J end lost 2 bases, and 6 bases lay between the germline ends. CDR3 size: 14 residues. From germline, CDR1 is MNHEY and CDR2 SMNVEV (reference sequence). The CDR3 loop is CASSLFHGNQPQHF. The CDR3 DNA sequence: TGTGCCAGCAGTTTATTTCATGGCAATCAGCCCCAGCATTTT.

The CDR3 DNA reads TGTGCCAGCAGTGAAACGGTCTTGGGTGGTGGCTACACCTTC. It is translated as CASSETVLGGGYTF. The chain uses TRBV2 and TRBJ1-2; no firm D call. The CDR3 sequence is 14 residues long. V gave up 2 bases and J gave up 7 bases, with 14 bases separating them. Germline V gene lookup returns CDR1 SNHLY and CDR2 FYNNEI.

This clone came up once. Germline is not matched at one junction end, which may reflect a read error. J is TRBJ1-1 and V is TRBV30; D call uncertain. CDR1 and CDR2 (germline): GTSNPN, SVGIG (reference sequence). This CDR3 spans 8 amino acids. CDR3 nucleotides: TGTGCCTGGGGCGACCGGGGCTTT. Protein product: CAWGDRGF.